The source of this T cell receptor (beta chain) is a study of blood T cell repertoires in COVID-19. The trim removed 4 bases at V and 6 bases at J, leaving 10 bases unmatched. Germline-derived CDR1 and CDR2 are LGHDT and YNNKEL (reference sequence). The CDR3 has 16 amino acids. This table comes from immunoSEQ multiplex PCR, and its TCRdb copy is limited to in-frame clones, with some not included. The table records fewer than 300,000 clones, approximately 85% of them present only once. This chain uses TRBV3-1 (or the pseudogene TRBV3-2) with TRBJ2-7; 12 bases are a match to TRBD2. This TCR came from a man in his forties or fifties with active or convalescent COVID-19. The specimen was peripheral blood. DNA of the CDR3: TGTGCCAGCAGCCTAGGACTAGCGGGAATTCGGAGCGAGCAGTACTTC. Residues: CASSLGLAGIRSEQYF.